Following are 28 T cell receptor beta chains from one sample sequenced in a study of cytomegalovirus exposure and HLA in healthy donors. Vbeta (60) and Jbeta (13) primers were used in the PCR. Measured with immunoSEQ multiplex PCR; TCRdb has only the in-frame clones, and not every one. The repertoire holds over 95,000 clones, with about 77% as singletons. The sequenced sample was PBMCs. The receptors originated from a young woman in good health and CMV-seropositive.

CDR3 in amino acids: CASSSDNSYEQYF. The CDR3 DNA reads TGCGCCAGCAGCTCGGACAACTCCTACGAGCAGTACTTC. V usage is TRBV5-1 and J usage is TRBJ2-5; maybe TRBD1 (5 bases). The last part of the DNA fits TRBJ2-7 better; the J call may be wrong. Germline CDR1 SGHRS, CDR2 YFSETQ. The CDR3 totals 13 residues.

The CDR3 sequence is CASSAWTAKNIQYF. In DNA, the CDR3 is TGTGCCAGCAGCGCCTGGACAGCTAAAAACATTCAGTACTTC. The V call is TRBV5-4, the J call TRBJ2-4; D may be TRBD1 (6 bases). CDR3 length: 14 amino acids. Germline V gene data show CDR1 as SGHNT and CDR2 as YYREEE (reference sequence). V lost 4 bases and J lost 4, with 12 bases in between.

The chain recombines TRBV7-2 with TRBJ2-1; D is possibly TRBD1 (5 bases). This CDR3 has 17 residues. The germline V gene has CDR1 SGHTA and CDR2 FQGNSA. V lost 5 bases and J lost 8, with 25 bases in between. CDR3 sequence: CASSQLILQGWFHEQFF. In DNA form, the CDR3 reads TGTGCCAGCAGCCAATTAATATTGCAGGGTTGGTTTCATGAGCAGTTCTTC.

About this clone: This specimen includes other DNA sequences encoding the same CDR3. The chain joins TRBV9 to TRBJ2-3; 8 bases are shared with TRBD2. The V gene end was trimmed by 3 bases and the J gene end by 4 bases; junction bases not matched to a gene: 4. Germline values: CDR1 SGDLS, CDR2 YYNGEE. This CDR3 has 14 amino acids. This CDR3 reads CASSESGRADTQYF. CDR3 bases: TGTGCCAGCAGCGAGAGCGGGAGAGCAGATACGCAGTATTTT. Drawing the rest from reference TRBV9 and TRBJ2-3, the complete variable domain is DSGVTQTPKHLITATGQRVTLRCSPRSGDLSVYWYQQSLDQGLQFLIQYYNGEERAKGNILERFSAQQFPDLHSELNLSSLELGDSALYFCASSESGRADTQYFGPGTRLTVL.

This chain uses TRBV5-4 with TRBJ2-7, with 13 bases aligning to TRBD2. V dropped 0 bases and J dropped 6; count of bases not matched to a gene: 6. The CDR3 spans 16 residues. The germline V gene has CDR1 SGHNT and CDR2 YYREEE (reference sequence). The CDR3 DNA sequence: TGTGCCAGCAGCTTGGCAGCCGGGACTAGCGGGACCGAGCAGTACTTC. Protein product: CASSLAAGTSGTEQYF.

This clone has only one observation. The V gene is TRBV2, the J gene TRBJ1-1; D may be TRBD1 (6 bases). From germline, CDR1 is SNHLY and CDR2 FYNNEI. Trimming pared 8 bases from V and 7 bases from J, leaving 17 bases between. The CDR3 contains 13 residues. CDR3 amino acids: CASQDSFVIEAFF. The CDR3 nucleotides are TGTGCCAGCCAGGACAGTTTTGTGATTGAAGCTTTCTTT.

V and J are TRBV5-1 and TRBJ2-5; 7 bases align to TRBD2. Germline CDR1 SGHRS, CDR2 YFSETQ. The CDR3 spans 16 residues. Germline trimming cut 4 bases from V and 1 base from J; bases unmatched to any gene: 10. The CDR3 sequence is CASSLWGGQSQETQYF. The DNA for the CDR3 is TGCGCCAGCAGCCTCTGGGGGGGTCAGAGCCAAGAGACCCAGTACTTC.

CDR3 sequence reads: CATSRYGWQYF. CDR3 in DNA: TGTGCCACCAGCAGATACGGGTGGCAGTACTTC. The chain combines TRBV15 with TRBJ2-7, with unresolved D. V lost 2 bases and J 9 bases, leaving 8 bases between the germline ends. There are 11 residues in the CDR3. Germline V gene lookup returns CDR1 LNHNV and CDR2 YYDKDF (reference sequence).

This clone was seen a handful of times. The chain has TRBV6-5 and TRBJ1-1; a weak D match, TRBD1 (5 bases). The V end lost 8 bases, the J end lost 5 bases, and 18 bases lay between the germline ends. Germline-derived CDR1 and CDR2 are MNHEY and SVGAGI. CDR3 length: 14 amino acids. The CDR3 loop is CASSKFGGWTEAFF. The CDR3, as DNA: TGTGCCAGCTCGAAATTCGGGGGTTGGACTGAAGCTTTCTTT.

The chain carries TRBV4-2 and TRBJ1-4, with no clear D. CDR3 size: 18 residues. Germline-derived CDR1 and CDR2 are LGHNA and YNFKEQ. The V end was cut by 4 bases, the J end by 4 bases, with 22 bases between. Here the CDR3 reads CASSLMSGGALSNEKLFF. CDR3 nucleotide sequence: TGTGCCAGCAGCCTCATGTCGGGTGGAGCCTTAAGTAATGAAAAACTGTTTTTT.

The chain links TRBV19 to TRBJ2-2; tentative D call: TRBD1 (5 bases). CDR3 length equals 14 residues. Looked up from germline, CDR1 is LNHDA and CDR2 is SQIVND (reference sequence). Trimming removed 7 bases at V and 4 bases at J, with 13 bases between. The CDR3 loop is CASNMQGSTGELFF. The CDR3 DNA sequence: TGTGCCAGTAATATGCAGGGAAGCACCGGGGAGCTGTTTTTT.

The chain recombines TRBV6-5 with TRBJ1-1, with TRBD1 identical over 7 bases. CDR1 is MNHEY and CDR2 is SVGAGI in the germline V gene. The CDR3 runs 13 residues. V gave up 5 bases and J gave up 6 bases; unmatched junction bases: 6. CDR3 bases: TGTGCCAGCAGTGGGGGGACAGCTGCTGAAGCTTTCTTT. It translates to CASSGGTAAEAFF.

This chain connects TRBV6-5 to TRBJ1-2; D call uncertain. The CDR3 covers 13 residues. V shed 0 bases and J shed 12 bases, with 14 bases lying between them. Germline CDR1 and CDR2: MNHEY and SVGAGI. The CDR3 reads CASSYSGQPGNTF. CDR3 coding DNA: TGTGCCAGCAGTTACTCGGGCCAGCCTGGAAACACCTTC.

This clone was seen more than once but under ten times. J is TRBJ2-5 and V is TRBV9; TRBD2 agrees at 7 bases. CDR1 SGDLS and CDR2 YYNGEE come from the germline V gene. The CDR3 is 16 amino acids. The J segment lost 2 bases and the V segment lost 0 bases, leaving 7 bases of the junction unmatched. The DNA for the CDR3 is TGTGCCAGCAGCGTAGCGGGGGGAGGACCTCAAGAGACCCAGTACTTC. It specifies CASSVAGGGPQETQYF.

Here the CDR3 reads CASSDASSYNSPLHF. The DNA of the CDR3 is TGTGCCAGCAGTGATGCGAGCTCCTATAATTCACCCCTCCACTTT. The chain carries TRBV6-1 and TRBJ1-6; no definite D call. Germline CDR1 MNHNS, CDR2 SASEGT. The CDR3 length is 15 residues. Trimming shortened V by 3 bases and J by 0 bases, and 6 bases separated the two germline ends.

J is TRBJ2-7 and V is TRBV5-6, with D possibly being TRBD2 (6 bases). The germline V gene has CDR1 SGHDT and CDR2 YYEEEE. The CDR3 runs to 14 residues. Trimming pared 6 bases from V and 3 bases from J, leaving 16 bases between. The CDR3 sequence: CASNLSGESYEQYF. The CDR3, as DNA: TGTGCCAGCAACCTCTCGGGGGAAAGCTACGAGCAGTACTTC.

The V gene is TRBV5-1, the J gene TRBJ2-7; TRBD2 matches 13 bases. Unmatched junction bases numbered 10, after V lost 2 bases and J lost 5 bases. The CDR3 extends over 17 amino acids. From germline, CDR1 is SGHRS and CDR2 YFSETQ. As DNA, the CDR3 is TGCGCCAGCAGCTTACTAGCGGGAGGGCACCCTGGGGACGAGCAGTACTTC. It is translated as CASSLLAGGHPGDEQYF.

This clone was found a few times. CDR3: CASGGTGWPPQPQHF. The CDR3 nucleotides read TGTGCCAGCGGGGGAACAGGGTGGCCTCCTCAGCCCCAGCATTTT. This chain connects TRBV6-5 to TRBJ1-5; possibly TRBD1 for D (6 bases). The germline V and J ends were trimmed by 8 bases and 6 bases, with 20 bases remaining between them. The germline gives CDR1 MNHEY, CDR2 SVGAGI. The CDR3 is 15 amino acids.

In the case of this clone: The junction and the germline gene differ at one end; a read error may be behind it. The rearrangement uses TRBV25-1 and TRBJ1-2, with 8 nucleotides matching TRBD1. This CDR3 is built from 13 residues. Germline assignment: CDR1 MGHDK and CDR2 SYGVNS. The CDR3 spells CASSEPRTGKFFF. The CDR3 region has the DNA TGTGCCAGCAGTGAACCCCGGACAGGGAAATTCTTTTTC.

The V call is TRBV28, the J call TRBJ1-5; no clear D gene. The germline V gene has CDR1 MDHEN and CDR2 SYDVKM. The CDR3 contains 12 residues. V shed 6 bases and J shed 6 bases, with 9 bases lying between them. CDR3 region: CASSLLSQPQHF. CDR3 in DNA: TGTGCCAGCAGCTTACTAAGTCAGCCCCAGCATTTT. The whole variable domain, filled in from reference TRBV28 and TRBJ1-5, reads DVKVTQSSRYLVKRTGEKVFLECVQDMDHENMFWYRQDPGLGLRLIYFSYDVKMKEKGDIPEGYSVSREKKERFSLILESASTNQTSMYLCASSLLSQPQHFGDGTRLSIL.

The V call is TRBV6-5, the J call TRBJ2-1, with a weak D call TRBD1 (6 bases). The germline gives CDR1 MNHEY, CDR2 SVGAGI. The CDR3 extends over 14 amino acids. The germline V and J ends were trimmed by 6 bases and 0 bases, with 9 bases remaining between them. Here the CDR3 reads CASRDRSSYNEQFF. As DNA, the CDR3 is TGTGCCAGCAGAGACAGGAGCTCCTACAATGAGCAGTTCTTC.

This clone was seen a handful of times. This chain uses TRBV4-1 with TRBJ2-7, with 11 nucleotides matching TRBD2. V lost 1 base, J lost 4 bases, and 12 bases stayed unmatched. Germline V CDR1 and CDR2: MGHRA, YSYEKL. The CDR3 extends over 18 amino acids. The CDR3 DNA reads as TGCGCCAGCAGCCAAGTGGGACTAGCGGCCTTAAAAATATACGAGCAGTACTTC. It translates to CASSQVGLAALKIYEQYF.

J is TRBJ1-3 and V is TRBV7-8, with D unresolved. This CDR3 spans 14 amino acids. The germline gives CDR1 SGHVS, CDR2 FQNEAQ. The V gene lost 7 bases and the J gene lost 0 bases, with 10 bases spanning the gap. CDR3 in amino acids: CASKAALSGNTIYF. In DNA, the CDR3 is TGTGCCAGCAAGGCGGCTCTCTCTGGAAACACCATATATTTT.

This clone showed up just a few times. This chain connects TRBV5-1 to TRBJ1-4, with unresolved D. Germline assignment: CDR1 SGHRS and CDR2 YFSETQ. The CDR3 is 14 amino acids. V lost 2 bases, J lost 8 bases, and 13 bases lay in between. The CDR3 sequence: CASSLDGNQEKLFF. The CDR3 bases are TGCGCCAGCAGCTTAGACGGGAACCAGGAAAAACTGTTTTTT.

This clone has just a few counts. The V and J genes are TRBV6-5 and TRBJ2-2; possibly TRBD2 for D (5 bases). Trimming cost V 6 bases and J 1 base, with 12 bases left between them. Germline V CDR1 and CDR2: MNHEY, SVGAGI. The CDR3 spans 15 residues. As DNA, the CDR3 is TGTGCCAGCAGGTACACTGGACTGAACACCGGGGAGCTGTTTTTT. This codes for CASRYTGLNTGELFF.

The sample holds one count of this clone. The chain recombines TRBV27 with TRBJ1-1; D may be TRBD1 (6 bases). Between the trimmed V and J ends, which lost 5 bases and 4 bases, there was a span of 14 bases. This CDR3 has 14 amino acids. CDR1 and CDR2 from the germline V gene are MNHEY and SMNVEV (reference sequence). The CDR3 region has the DNA TGTGCCAGCAGTCCCGGGACAAGAGGCACTGAAGCTTTCTTT. Translating it yields CASSPGTRGTEAFF.

The V and J genes are TRBV14 and TRBJ1-3, with 9 bases aligning to TRBD1. J gave up 2 bases and V 2 bases, and 13 bases lay outside the gene matches. The CDR3 has 19 amino acids. The germline V gene encodes CDR1 SGHDN and CDR2 FVKESK. For the CDR3, the DNA is TGTGCCAGCAGCCAAAGGACAGGGGAACCGTCACTAACTGGAAACACCATATATTTT. It is translated as CASSQRTGEPSLTGNTIYF.

The rearrangement uses TRBV5-1 and TRBJ2-7, with 11 bases identical to TRBD2. This CDR3 region has 15 residues. The junction had 10 bases not matched to a gene; V was cut back by 4 bases and J by 7 bases. CDR1 SGHRS and CDR2 YFSETQ come from the germline V gene. This CDR3 is CASSDLAGGLKEQYF. The CDR3 nucleotides are TGCGCCAGCAGCGACCTAGCGGGAGGTCTGAAAGAGCAGTACTTC.